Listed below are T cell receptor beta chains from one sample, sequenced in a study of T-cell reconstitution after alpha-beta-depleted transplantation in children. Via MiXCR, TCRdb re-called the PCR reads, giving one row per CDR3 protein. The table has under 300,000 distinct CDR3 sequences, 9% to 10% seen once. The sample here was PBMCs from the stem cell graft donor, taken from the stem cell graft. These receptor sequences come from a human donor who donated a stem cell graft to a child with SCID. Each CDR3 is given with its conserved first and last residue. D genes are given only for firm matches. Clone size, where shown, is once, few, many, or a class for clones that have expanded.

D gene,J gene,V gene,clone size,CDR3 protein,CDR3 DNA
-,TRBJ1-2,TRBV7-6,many,CASSLTQDYGYTF,TGTGCCAGCAGCTTAACTCAAGACTATGGCTACACCTTC
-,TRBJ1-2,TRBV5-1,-,CASSLRQGAYEGYTF,TGCGCCAGCAGCTTGCGGCAGGGAGCCTATGAGGGCTACACCTTC
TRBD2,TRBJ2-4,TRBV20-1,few,CSAGTSGGSKNIQYF,TGCAGTGCTGGGACTAGCGGGGGTTCCAAAAACATTCAGTACTTC
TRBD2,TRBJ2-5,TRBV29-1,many,CSVQAGAGGRGETQYF,TGCAGCGTCCAAGCTGGAGCGGGGGGGCGTGGGGAGACCCAGTACTTC
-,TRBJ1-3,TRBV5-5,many,CASSGTNTGNTIYF,TGTGCCAGCAGCGGGACAAACACTGGAAACACCATATATTTT
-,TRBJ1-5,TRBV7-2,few,CASSFTYQATQHF,TGTGCCAGCAGCTTTACTTATCAGGCGACCCAGCATTTT
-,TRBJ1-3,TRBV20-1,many,CSARTRGGDQPFGGNTIYF,TGCAGTGCTAGAACCCGCGGGGGCGACCAACCGTTTGGTGGAAACACCATATATTTT
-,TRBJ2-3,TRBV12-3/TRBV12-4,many,CASSQDGTSTDTQYF,TGTGCCAGCAGTCAGGACGGTACTAGCACAGATACGCAGTATTTT
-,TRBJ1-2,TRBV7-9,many,CASSSLWGEAGYTF,TGTGCCAGCAGCTCCCTGTGGGGGGAGGCTGGCTACACCTTC
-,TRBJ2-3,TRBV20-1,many,CSARDLGGASADTQYF,TGCAGTGCTAGAGATCTTGGCGGGGCTAGCGCAGATACGCAGTATTTT
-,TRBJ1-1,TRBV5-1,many,CASSPLGKGSMNTEAFF,TGCGCCAGCAGCCCGCTAGGAAAGGGTTCTATGAACACTGAAGCTTTCTTT
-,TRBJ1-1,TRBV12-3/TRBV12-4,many,CASSPDWGEAFF,TGTGCCAGCAGTCCTGATTGGGGTGAAGCTTTCTTT
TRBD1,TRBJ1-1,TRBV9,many,CASSVQGAGTEAFF,TGTGCCAGCAGCGTACAGGGGGCGGGCACTGAAGCTTTCTTT
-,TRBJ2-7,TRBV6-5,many,CASSYSISSAVGGEQYF,TGTGCCAGCAGTTACTCGATCTCGTCCGCCGTTGGGGGCGAGCAGTACTTC
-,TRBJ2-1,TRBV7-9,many,CASSPILADVDNEQFF,TGTGCCAGCAGCCCCATTTTAGCTGACGTCGACAATGAGCAGTTCTTC
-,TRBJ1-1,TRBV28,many,CASSFPAGGKAEAFF,TGTGCCAGCAGTTTCCCGGCGGGGGGAAAGGCTGAAGCTTTCTTT
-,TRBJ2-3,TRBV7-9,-,CASSAGLPTDTQYF,TGTGCCAGCAGCGCGGGACTGCCCACAGATACGCAGTATTTT
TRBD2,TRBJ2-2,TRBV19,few,CASTVSGGAGGELFF,TGTGCCAGTACCGTAAGCGGGGGGGCAGGCGGGGAGCTGTTTTTT
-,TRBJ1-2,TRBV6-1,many,CASSSGTPGDYGYTF,TGTGCCAGCAGTAGCGGGACACCGGGGGACTATGGCTACACCTTC
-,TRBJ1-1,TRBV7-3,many,CASSFQPNTEAFF,TGTGCCAGCAGCTTTCAGCCAAACACTGAAGCTTTCTTT
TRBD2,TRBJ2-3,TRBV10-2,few,CATASGGATDTQYF,TGCGCCACCGCTAGCGGGGGGGCAACAGATACGCAGTATTTT
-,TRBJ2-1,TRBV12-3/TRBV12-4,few,CASSLSPGQGRNEQFF,TGTGCCAGCAGTCTCTCCCCCGGGCAGGGCCGAAATGAGCAGTTCTTC
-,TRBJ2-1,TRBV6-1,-,CASRADVSYNEQFF,TGTGCCAGCAGGGCGGACGTCTCCTACAATGAGCAGTTCTTC
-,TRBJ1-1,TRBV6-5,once,CASSYSRGLGTEAFF,TGTGCCAGCAGTTACTCGAGAGGGTTAGGAACTGAAGCTTTCTTT
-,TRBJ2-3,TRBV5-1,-,CASSSILEGREDTQYF,TGCGCCAGCAGCTCGATACTGGAGGGGCGTGAAGATACGCAGTATTTT
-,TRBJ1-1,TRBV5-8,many,CASSFRSRVRTEAFF,TGTGCCAGCAGCTTCAGATCGCGGGTTCGGACTGAAGCTTTCTTT